This T cell receptor beta chain is from a study of Graves' ophthalmopathy and Graves' hyperthyroidism. Overall study context: Researchers obtained peripheral blood at initial diagnosis, before any treatment had begun. Findings and limits, study-wide: Ophthalmopathy cases were distinguished from stable hyperthyroidism by a 13-signature model, reaching over 85% sensitivity and 70% to 84% specificity.

Germline V gene data show CDR1 as MNHEY and CDR2 as SVGAGI. The germline V and J ends were trimmed by 4 bases and 7 bases, with 13 bases remaining between them. This CDR3 region has 13 residues. The study excluded patients with other autoimmune diseases, uncontrolled infections, pregnancy or lactation. Serum thyroxine and TRAb, along with clinical symptoms, thyroid ultrasound and orbital computed tomography, were what diagnosis relied on. This clonotype came up many times. Its antigen is not identified. This may come from a read error, since a much larger clone is one base off. The conserved phenylalanine or tryptophan normally closing the CDR3 is absent here, so this likely arose from a read error. RNA served as the template for amplifying TCR beta CDR3 regions. RT-PCR in the first round used HTBI primers; a second-round multiplex PCR followed. TCRdb recomputed calls from the multiplex PCR reads with MiXCR, one row per CDR3 protein. The repertoire has approximately 210,000 distinct CDR3 sequences, roughly 21% of them found once; the top ten carry approximately 39%.

Input material: peripheral blood. The TCR sequence derives from a woman aged 45 to 65 with Graves' ophthalmopathy. The chain recombines TRBV6-5 with TRBJ1-1, with a weak D call TRBD1 (6 bases). This CDR3 is CASSLQGLGEAFL. The CDR3 DNA is TGTGCCAGCAGTTTACAGGGTCTCGGTGAAGCTTTCCTT.